This T cell receptor beta chain emerged from a study of cytomegalovirus exposure and HLA in healthy donors. Study observations and caveats: The authors later found most CMV-associated TCR beta chains appeared HLA-restricted. As confirmed in vitro, a few CMV-associated chains were specific for CMV antigens. TCR beta V- and J-gene trimming, according to a later analysis, was linked to a missense DCLRE1C variant. An observed cluster of highly shared sequence variants was recorded as a likely sequencing artifact.

Germline lookup yields CDR1 MNHEY and CDR2 SMNVEV (reference sequence). The CDR3 covers 15 residues. V was pared by 6 bases and J by 3 bases, with 15 bases between. This clone came up a few times. Its matching antigen is unknown. The PCR contained 60 Vbeta and 13 Jbeta primers. The table came from immunoSEQ multiplex PCR; TCRdb's copy has only in-frame clones and leaves some out. The table shows under 200,000 clones, with roughly 77% occurring only once. The sequence was obtained from a male donor in good health and CMV-seropositive. The sequenced material came from PBMCs. The chain carries TRBV27 and TRBJ1-5; a possible D gene is TRBD1 (6 bases). Here the CDR3 reads CASRALGGNNQPQHF. The CDR3 DNA reads as TGTGCCAGCAGGGCCTTAGGGGGAAACAATCAGCCCCAGCATTTT.